Presented here are 15 T cell receptor beta chains from one specimen sequenced in a study of response to subunit inactivated influenza vaccine. TCRdb re-derived calls from the RT-PCR reads in MiXCR, one entry per CDR3 protein. The sample lists 450,000 to 600,000 distinct CDR3 sequences; more than 15% were seen once. Here the sequenced sample was CD4+ T cells sorted from PBMCs, taken approximately 25 months after vaccination. These TCRs come from a man aged 50-75 years who received an inactivated influenza vaccine.

The chain has TRBV12-3 or TRBV12-4 and TRBJ2-1; 15 nucleotides match TRBD2. V lost 5 bases, J lost 13 bases, and 6 bases stayed unmatched. The CDR3 totals 14 residues. The CDR3 nucleotides read TGTGCCAGCAGTCTCGGGACTAGCGGGAGGCTACAGTTCTTC. This codes for CASSLGTSGRLQFF.

V gene TRBV4-3 combines with J gene TRBJ2-7; TRBD1 matches 8 bases. With 2 bases clipped from V and 4 bases from J, the junction kept 13 bases outside the gene matches. CDR1 LGHNA and CDR2 YSLEER come from the germline V gene. The CDR3 extends over 17 amino acids. CDR3 DNA: TGCGCCAGCAGCCAATGGTGGGGGACAGGAGCTACTTACGAGCAGTACTTC. It specifies CASSQWWGTGATYEQYF.

This chain connects TRBV20-1 to TRBJ2-3, with 8 bases fitting TRBD2. The CDR3 length is 14 residues. Trimming at V came to 7 bases and at J to 5 bases, leaving 11 bases not matched to a gene. The germline V gene encodes CDR1 DFQATT and CDR2 SNEGSKA (reference sequence). In DNA form, the CDR3 reads TGCAGTGGCAGCGGGCGGGAGGATGGAGATACGCAGTATTTT. Residues: CSGSGREDGDTQYF.

The table lists this clonotype with many counts. The chain is built from TRBV10-3 and TRBJ2-1; 10 nucleotides agree with TRBD2. The junction had 9 bases not matched to a gene; V was cut back by 3 bases and J by 10 bases. CDR1 is ENHRY and CDR2 is SYGVKD in the germline V gene. The CDR3 totals 15 residues. CDR3 sequence (DNA): TGTGCCATCAGTGAACGAGAACTAGCGGGATCGGAGCAGTTCTTC. Amino acid sequence: CAISERELAGSEQFF.

The rearrangement joins TRBV6-5 to TRBJ2-2; TRBD1 matches 12 bases. V dropped 2 bases and J dropped 7; count of bases not matched to a gene: 8. The CDR3 is made up of 17 amino acids. CDR1 MNHEY and CDR2 SVGAGI come from the germline V gene. The CDR3 here is CASSYTPGQGAYGELFF. In DNA form, the CDR3 reads TGTGCCAGCAGTTACACCCCGGGACAGGGGGCATACGGGGAGCTGTTTTTT.

This clonotype was counted many times. CDR3 nucleotides: TGTGCCAGCAGTTACTCTGGGTATGAGCAGTTCTTC. This translates into CASSYSGYEQFF. The V gene is TRBV6-2 or TRBV6-3, the J gene TRBJ2-1, with unresolved D. V dropped 0 bases and J dropped 8 bases, with 5 bases sitting between them. The CDR3 length is 12 residues. Germline values: CDR1 MNHEY, CDR2 SVGEGT.

This clonotype appeared a few times. The chain uses TRBV5-1 and TRBJ2-1, with D possibly matching TRBD2 (6 bases). The CDR3 runs 15 residues. V was clipped by 6 bases and J by 0 bases, with 13 bases between them. Germline CDR1 and CDR2: SGHRS and YFSETQ. The CDR3 region has the DNA TGCGCCAGCACCCTGGCCGGGAGCTCCTACAATGAGCAGTTCTTC. It is translated as CASTLAGSSYNEQFF.

The table lists this clonotype with a few counts. The V gene is TRBV2, the J gene TRBJ2-7; 7 positions match TRBD2. Germline V gives CDR1 SNHLY, CDR2 FYNNEI. CDR3 length: 14 amino acids. Losses at the gene ends were 7 bases for V and 5 bases for J; bases not matched to a gene: 11. The CDR3 reads CASTLWGGIDEQYF. DNA for the CDR3: TGTGCCAGCACCTTGTGGGGAGGGATCGACGAGCAGTACTTC.

The table lists this clonotype with a few counts. The rearrangement uses TRBV11-2 and TRBJ2-7, with TRBD1 identical over 8 bases. There are 16 residues in the CDR3. Germline V gene data show CDR1 as SGHAT and CDR2 as FQNNGV. Trimming removed 5 bases from V and 4 bases from J; junction bases left unmatched: 13. CDR3 DNA sequence: TGTGCCAGCAGCCCCCTGGGGGCAGGGGGCTTTTACGAGCAGTACTTC. Translation gives CASSPLGAGGFYEQYF.

The chain combines TRBV5-6 with TRBJ2-5; no clear D gene. Trimming removed 0 bases from V and 5 bases from J, with 11 bases in between. The CDR3 is made up of 14 amino acids. CDR1 and CDR2 (germline): SGHDT, YYEEEE. DNA of the CDR3: TGTGCCAGCAGCTTGGCCGAGGCTAGGGAGACCCAGTACTTC. This sequence encodes CASSLAEARETQYF.

The V gene is TRBV7-2, the J gene TRBJ1-2; 12 bases are a match to TRBD1. Germline-derived CDR1 and CDR2 are SGHTA and FQGNSA. Trimming cost V 0 bases and J 7 bases; bases outside gene matches: 9. This CDR3 contains 17 residues. This CDR3 is CASSLALGTGGVGGYTF. DNA of the CDR3: TGTGCCAGCAGCTTAGCCCTCGGGACAGGGGGCGTCGGTGGCTACACCTTC.

On this clonotype: Possible read error: a much larger clone is one base away. Lacking the conserved final phenylalanine or tryptophan, this CDR3 likely reflects a read error. The chain recombines TRBV20-1 with TRBJ2-3; D perhaps matches TRBD1 (6 bases). This CDR3 spans 12 amino acids. Germline V gives CDR1 DFQATT, CDR2 SNEGSKA (reference sequence). V lost 2 bases and J lost 7, with 10 bases in between. The DNA of the CDR3 is TGCAGTGCTAGACAGGGGCAAAATACGCAGTATTTG. Translation: CSARQGQNTQYL.

The V call is TRBV7-6, the J call TRBJ1-1, with 10 nucleotides matching TRBD1. CDR1 is SGHVS, CDR2 FNYEAQ, per germline. V trimming: 5 bases; J trimming: 6 bases; junction bases outside the gene matches: 15. The CDR3 spans 17 residues. CDR3 sequence reads: CASSNMPPGQGTSEAFF. The DNA of the CDR3 is TGTGCCAGCAGCAACATGCCCCCGGGACAGGGGACATCTGAAGCTTTCTTT.

The chain employs TRBV11-1 and TRBJ2-3; 13 positions agree with TRBD2. The CDR3 covers 19 residues. V dropped 3 bases and J dropped 2; count of bases not matched to a gene: 11. The germline CDR1 and CDR2 sequences are SGHAT and FQDESV (reference sequence). In DNA form, the CDR3 reads TGTGCCAGCAGCTTTTCGGGACTAGCGGGAAATAAACTCACAGATACGCAGTATTTT. This gives the protein CASSFSGLAGNKLTDTQYF.

This rearrangement joins TRBV18 to TRBJ2-4, with 8 positions matching TRBD1. The CDR3 is 15 amino acids. V lost 6 bases and J lost 9; bases outside the gene matches: 13. Germline-derived CDR1 and CDR2 are KGHSH and LQKENI. CDR3 bases: TGTGCCAGCTCTCCCCTTGGACAGGGCCTGGCCATTCAGTACTTC. It yields the protein CASSPLGQGLAIQYF. Full variable domain (rest looked up from reference TRBV18 and TRBJ2-4): NAGVMQNPRHLVRRRGQEARLRCSPMKGHSHVYWYRQLPEEGLKFMVYLQKENIIDESGMPKERFSAEFPKEGPSILRIQQVVRGDSAAYFCASSPLGQGLAIQYFGAGTRLSVL.